What follows are 23 T cell receptor beta chains derived from one specimen sequenced in a study of blood T cell repertoires in COVID-19. Repertoires were generated with immunoSEQ multiplex PCR, while TCRdb's copy carries only in-frame clones and drops some. This table holds approximately 230,000 clones, roughly 88% found once. Sequences were obtained from peripheral blood. The receptors derive from a woman in her 30s with COVID-19, enrolled during active disease.

This chain uses TRBV19 with TRBJ1-5; TRBD1 matches at 7 bases. CDR1 and CDR2 from the germline V gene are LNHDA and SQIVND (reference sequence). This CDR3 contains 14 residues. J was trimmed by 4 bases and V by 5 bases; bases with no gene match: 5. The CDR3 DNA sequence: TGTGCCAGTAGTCTCGGGACAGAGAATCAGCCCCAGCATTTT. It codes for CASSLGTENQPQHF. The whole variable domain, remainder taken from reference TRBV19 and TRBJ1-5, is DGGITQSPKYLFRKEGQNVTLSCEQNLNHDAMYWYRQDPGQGLRLIYYSQIVNDFQKGDIAEGYSVSREKKESFPLTVTSAQKNPTAFYLCASSLGTENQPQHFGDGTRLSIL.

The CDR3 loop is CASSLGPTGDNQPQHF. DNA of the CDR3: TGCGCCAGCAGCTTGGGACCGACAGGAGACAATCAGCCCCAGCATTTT. The rearrangement uses TRBV5-1 and TRBJ1-5, with a possible D match to TRBD1 (6 bases). This CDR3 spans 16 amino acids. Trimming shortened V by 0 bases and J by 3 bases, and 13 bases separated the two germline ends. The germline gives CDR1 SGHRS, CDR2 YFSETQ.

This clone was picked up one time. The rearrangement links TRBV2 to TRBJ1-2, with a weak D call TRBD1 (5 bases). Trimming stripped 7 bases from V and 2 bases from J, with 17 bases between. Germline CDR1 reads SNHLY; CDR2 reads FYNNEI. The length of the CDR3 is 15 residues. As DNA, the CDR3 is TGTGCCAGCAAACTTGTTGCGGGGGGGAACTATGGCTACACCTTC. This translates into CASKLVAGGNYGYTF. Based on the CDR3 plus reference TRBV2 and TRBJ1-2, the full variable domain is EPEVTQTPSHQVTQMGQEVILRCVPISNHLYFYWYRQILGQKVEFLVSFYNNEISEKSEIFDDQFSVERPDGSNFTLKIRSTKLEDSAMYFCASKLVAGGNYGYTFGSGTRLTVV.

Only a few counts were recorded for this clone. The J gene is TRBJ1-2, the V gene TRBV29-1; D ambiguous. Trimming took off 6 bases at V and 8 bases at J, with 22 bases between the two ends. The germline V gene encodes CDR1 SQVTM and CDR2 ANQGSEA. This CDR3 is 14 amino acids long. The CDR3 sequence: CSVLNGGGPWGYTF. The CDR3 DNA follows: TGCAGCGTCTTGAATGGAGGCGGACCTTGGGGCTACACCTTC.

This clone was recorded once. This rearrangement joins TRBV5-5 to TRBJ1-2; 7 bases fit TRBD1. V lost 4 bases to trimming and J lost 3 bases; unmatched junction nucleotides: 3. Germline V gives CDR1 SGHKS, CDR2 YYEKEE (reference sequence). The length of the CDR3 is 13 residues. The CDR3 region has the DNA TGTGCCAGCAGCGGAACAGGGGACTATGGCTACACCTTC. It encodes CASSGTGDYGYTF.

The chain links TRBV4-1 to TRBJ2-5; TRBD2 agrees at 11 bases. The junction had 17 bases not matched to a gene; V was cut back by 3 bases and J by 2 bases. CDR1 and CDR2 from the germline V gene are MGHRA and YSYEKL. There are 20 residues in the CDR3. For the CDR3, the DNA is TGCGCCAGCAGCCAGTCTTCCCTAGCGGGGGGATACCTAACACAAGAGACCCAGTACTTC. It translates to CASSQSSLAGGYLTQETQYF.

This sequence joins TRBV30 and TRBJ1-2; a possible D gene is TRBD1 (5 bases). The V gene's germline CDR1 is GTSNPN and CDR2 SVGIG (reference sequence). The V gene lost 2 bases and the J gene lost 3 bases, with 13 bases spanning the gap. The CDR3 is 14 amino acids. The CDR3 DNA is TGTGCCTGGAGTCTCAGGGTAAACGACTATGGCTACACCTTC. It specifies CAWSLRVNDYGYTF.

This chain uses TRBV9 with TRBJ2-2; perhaps TRBD2 as D (7 bases). This CDR3 is built from 14 residues. V was pared by 4 bases and J by 5 bases, with 12 bases between. The germline V gene encodes CDR1 SGDLS and CDR2 YYNGEE. CDR3 in DNA: TGTGCCAGCAGCCGGGGGGCGGGAACCGGGGAGCTGTTTTTT. Translation gives CASSRGAGTGELFF.

This clone was recorded once. The chain is built from TRBV5-6 and TRBJ1-6, with TRBD1 matching over 7 bases. Germline trimming cut 3 bases from V and 7 bases from J; bases unmatched to any gene: 13. The CDR3 spans 17 residues. Germline CDR1 reads SGHDT; CDR2 reads YYEEEE. CDR3 loop: CASSWTTGRRPNSPLHF. The CDR3 DNA sequence: TGTGCCAGCAGCTGGACGACAGGGCGGCGGCCGAATTCACCCCTCCACTTT.

The chain carries TRBV2 and TRBJ1-4; the D gene is possibly TRBD1 (5 bases). The CDR3 covers 16 residues. Per the germline V gene, CDR1 is SNHLY and CDR2 is FYNNEI. The V end was cut by 6 bases, the J end by 5 bases, with 19 bases between. CDR3 amino acids: CASSPPGRGENEKLFF. Written as DNA, the CDR3 is TGTGCCAGCAGCCCCCCGGGGAGGGGTGAAAATGAAAAACTGTTTTTT.

The V call is TRBV3-1 (or the pseudogene TRBV3-2), the J call TRBJ2-1, with 11 positions matching TRBD2. This CDR3 has 17 amino acids. Germline V CDR1 and CDR2: LGHDT, YNNKEL (reference sequence). V was clipped by 1 base and J by 5 bases; unmatched bases: 7. The CDR3 here is CASSQGLAGGLNNEQFF. In nucleotides, the CDR3 is TGTGCCAGCAGCCAAGGCCTAGCGGGAGGTCTCAACAATGAGCAGTTCTTC.

For the CDR3, the DNA is TGTGCCAGCAGCTTGCTTCCTAGCTGGAGCTCCTACAATGAGCAGTTCTTC. Protein: CASSLLPSWSSYNEQFF. The rearrangement uses TRBV5-4 and TRBJ2-1; possibly TRBD2 for D (5 bases). V lost 1 base to trimming and J lost 0 bases, with 14 bases between them. From germline, CDR1 is SGHNT and CDR2 YYREEE (reference sequence). The CDR3 is 17 residues long.

J is TRBJ1-2 and V is TRBV7-9, with D possibly being TRBD1 (6 bases). Germline V CDR1 and CDR2: SEHNR, FQNEAQ (reference sequence). There are 16 residues in the CDR3. V lost 3 bases to trimming and J lost 3 bases, with 17 bases between them. The CDR3 spells CASSLRGQGQDYGYTF. The CDR3 coding sequence is TGTGCCAGCAGCTTGCGGGGGCAGGGGCAGGACTATGGCTACACCTTC.

The chain uses TRBV10-3 and TRBJ1-1; D call uncertain. Trimming left V 3 bases short and J 5 bases short, with 10 bases between. The germline V gene has CDR1 ENHRY and CDR2 SYGVKD. This CDR3 is 13 amino acids long. CDR3 coding DNA: TGTGCCATCAGTGATGAAGGGAGAACTGAAGCTTTCTTT. Protein product: CAISDEGRTEAFF.

V is TRBV14 and J is TRBJ2-2; D is unresolved. The CDR3 has 17 amino acids. Deletions cut 0 bases from V and 0 bases from J, with 11 bases between. From germline, CDR1 is SGHDN and CDR2 FVKESK. CDR3 residues: CASSQERNIANTGELFF. DNA for the CDR3: TGTGCCAGCAGCCAAGAGAGGAACATCGCGAACACCGGGGAGCTGTTTTTT.

A few counts support this clone. The V call is TRBV6-2 or TRBV6-3, the J call TRBJ2-3; TRBD1 agrees at 7 bases. The trim removed 6 bases at V and 2 bases at J, leaving 8 bases unmatched. CDR3 length equals 15 residues. Germline V lookup: CDR1 MNHEY, CDR2 SVGEGT. The CDR3 bases are TGTGCCAGCAGCCCTGACAGGGACCACACAGATACGCAGTATTTT. Translation: CASSPDRDHTDTQYF.

As regards this clone: The same CDR3 also results from other DNA sequences found in this sample. The V call is TRBV2, the J call TRBJ1-2, with TRBD1 matching over 8 bases. This CDR3 is built from 13 residues. V was pared by 2 bases and J by 7 bases, with 3 bases of the junction left unmatched. Germline-derived CDR1 and CDR2 are SNHLY and FYNNEI. Here the CDR3 reads CASSEQGASGYTF. DNA of the CDR3: TGTGCCAGCAGTGAACAGGGGGCGTCTGGCTACACCTTC.

The V call is TRBV6-2 or TRBV6-3, the J call TRBJ2-7; 7 bases map to TRBD1. The CDR3 is 13 amino acids. With V trimmed by 2 bases and J by 5 bases, 3 bases remained unmatched. Germline CDR1 reads MNHEY; CDR2 reads SVGEGT. CDR3 sequence: CASSYLTGNEQYF. The CDR3 nucleotides are TGTGCCAGCAGTTACCTGACAGGGAACGAGCAGTACTTC.

The chain has TRBV5-6 and TRBJ1-2, with 8 positions matching TRBD1. The CDR3 covers 15 residues. Germline values: CDR1 SGHDT, CDR2 YYEEEE. V was pared by 3 bases and J by 4 bases, with 8 bases of the junction left unmatched. The CDR3 is CASSWGTGVIYGYTF. In DNA form, the CDR3 reads TGTGCCAGCAGCTGGGGGACAGGCGTCATCTATGGCTACACCTTC. Complete variable domain (other parts from reference TRBV5-6 and TRBJ1-2): DAGVTQSPTHLIKTRGQQVTLRCSPKSGHDTVSWYQQALGQGPQFIFQYYEEEERQRGNFPDRFSGHQFPNYSSELNVNALLLGDSALYLCASSWGTGVIYGYTFGSGTRLTVV.

The V and J genes are TRBV6-5 and TRBJ1-5; D possibly corresponds to TRBD1 (6 bases). This CDR3 spans 15 amino acids. CDR1 and CDR2 from the germline V gene are MNHEY and SVGAGI. V lost 2 bases to trimming and J lost 5 bases, with 13 bases between them. CDR3 protein: CASSYRQVDHQPQHF. The DNA of the CDR3 is TGTGCCAGCAGTTACCGACAGGTGGACCATCAGCCCCAGCATTTT.

The chain employs TRBV5-4 and TRBJ1-5; no reliable D call. Germline V gene sequence: CDR1 SGHNT, CDR2 YYREEE (reference sequence). The CDR3 is 14 residues long. The germline V and J ends were trimmed by 4 bases and 2 bases, with 10 bases remaining between them. The CDR3 loop is CASSEGSGNQPQHF. The DNA for the CDR3 is TGTGCCAGCAGCGAGGGAAGTGGCAATCAGCCCCAGCATTTT. Supplemented by reference TRBV5-4 and TRBJ1-5, the full variable domain reads ETGVTQSPTHLIKTRGQQVTLRCSSQSGHNTVSWYQQALGQGPQFIFQYYREEENGRGNFPPRFSGLQFPNYSSELNVNALELDDSALYLCASSEGSGNQPQHFGDGTRLSIL.

The rearrangement uses TRBV27 and TRBJ2-3; 11 bases align to TRBD2. With 2 bases clipped from V and 4 bases from J, the junction kept 8 bases outside the gene matches. The CDR3 length is 17 residues. Germline loops: CDR1 MNHEY, CDR2 SMNVEV (reference sequence). The DNA of the CDR3 is TGTGCCAGCAGTTTAACGGGACTAGCGGAGAGGGCAGATACGCAGTATTTT. It is translated as CASSLTGLAERADTQYF.

The chain recombines TRBV10-1 with TRBJ2-2; 7 bases map to TRBD2. CDR1 is WNHNN, CDR2 SYGVQD, per germline (reference sequence). There are 17 residues in the CDR3. The trim removed 0 bases at V and 2 bases at J, leaving 6 bases unmatched. Here the CDR3 DNA reads TGCGCCAGCAGTGAGTCATTGTCTAGCGGTAACACCGGGGAGCTGTTTTTT. Translation gives CASSESLSSGNTGELFF.